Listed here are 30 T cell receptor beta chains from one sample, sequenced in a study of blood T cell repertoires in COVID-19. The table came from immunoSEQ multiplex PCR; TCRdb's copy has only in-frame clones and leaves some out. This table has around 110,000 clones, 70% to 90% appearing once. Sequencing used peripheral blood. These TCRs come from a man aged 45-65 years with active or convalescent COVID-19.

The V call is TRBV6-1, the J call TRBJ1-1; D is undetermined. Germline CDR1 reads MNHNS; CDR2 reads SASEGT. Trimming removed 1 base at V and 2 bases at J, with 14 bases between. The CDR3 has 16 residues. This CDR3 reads CASSEVLRSFNTEAFF. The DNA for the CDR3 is TGTGCCAGCAGTGAAGTTCTCAGGTCATTCAACACTGAAGCTTTCTTT.

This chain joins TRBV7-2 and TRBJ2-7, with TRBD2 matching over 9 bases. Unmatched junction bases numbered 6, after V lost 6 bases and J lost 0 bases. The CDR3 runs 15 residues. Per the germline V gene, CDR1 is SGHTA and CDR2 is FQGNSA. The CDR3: CASRFSGGSSYEQYF. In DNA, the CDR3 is TGTGCCAGCAGATTTAGCGGGGGTAGCTCCTACGAGCAGTACTTC.

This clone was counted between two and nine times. The CDR3 reads CVTSDRGDYNEQFF. The CDR3 DNA sequence: TGTGTCACCTCCGACAGGGGCGACTACAATGAGCAGTTCTTC. The chain is built from TRBV27 and TRBJ2-1, with 8 nucleotides matching TRBD1. The CDR3 extends over 14 amino acids. CDR1 is MNHEY, CDR2 SMNVEV, per germline (reference sequence).

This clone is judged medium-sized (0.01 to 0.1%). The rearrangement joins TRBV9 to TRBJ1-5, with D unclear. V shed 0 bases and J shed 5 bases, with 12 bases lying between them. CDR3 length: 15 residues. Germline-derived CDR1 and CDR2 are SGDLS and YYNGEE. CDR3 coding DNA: TGTGCCAGCAGCGTAGGACTGCGAAAAGATCAGCCCCAGCATTTT. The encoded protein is CASSVGLRKDQPQHF.

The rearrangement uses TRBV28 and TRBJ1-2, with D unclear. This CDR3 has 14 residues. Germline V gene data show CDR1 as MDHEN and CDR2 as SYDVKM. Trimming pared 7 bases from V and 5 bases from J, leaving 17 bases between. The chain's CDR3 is CASTSQTAVYGYTF. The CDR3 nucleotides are TGTGCCAGCACCTCACAGACGGCCGTATATGGCTACACCTTC.

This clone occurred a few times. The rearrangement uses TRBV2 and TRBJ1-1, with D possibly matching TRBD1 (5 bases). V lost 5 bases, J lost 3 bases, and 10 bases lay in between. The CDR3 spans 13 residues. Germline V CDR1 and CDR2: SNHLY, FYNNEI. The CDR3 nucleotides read TGTGCCAGCAGTCCCACAGGTTACACTGAAGCTTTCTTT. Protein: CASSPTGYTEAFF.

CDR3 region: CASSPDWFGAQYF. The CDR3 coding sequence is TGTGCCAGCAGCCCGGACTGGTTCGGGGCCCAGTACTTC. The V and J genes are TRBV28 and TRBJ2-5, with D possibly TRBD2 on 5 matching bases. This CDR3 comprises 13 residues. Per the germline V gene, CDR1 is MDHEN and CDR2 is SYDVKM. Trimming stripped 6 bases from V and 9 bases from J, with 17 bases between.

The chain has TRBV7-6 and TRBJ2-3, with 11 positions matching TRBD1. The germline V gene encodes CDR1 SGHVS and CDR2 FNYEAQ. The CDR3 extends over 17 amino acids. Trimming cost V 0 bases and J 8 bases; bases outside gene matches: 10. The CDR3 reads CASSLAEGTGGFGTQYF. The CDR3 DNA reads TGTGCCAGCAGCTTAGCGGAAGGGACAGGGGGATTCGGTACGCAGTATTTT.

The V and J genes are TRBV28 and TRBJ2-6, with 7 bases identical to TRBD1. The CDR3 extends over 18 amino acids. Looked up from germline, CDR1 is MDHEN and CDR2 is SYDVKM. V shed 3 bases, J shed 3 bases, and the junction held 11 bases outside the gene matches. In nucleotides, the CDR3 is TGTGCCAGCAGTTTTTCCCGGGACAGCTCCTTTGGGGCCAACGTCCTGACTTTC. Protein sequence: CASSFSRDSSFGANVLTF.

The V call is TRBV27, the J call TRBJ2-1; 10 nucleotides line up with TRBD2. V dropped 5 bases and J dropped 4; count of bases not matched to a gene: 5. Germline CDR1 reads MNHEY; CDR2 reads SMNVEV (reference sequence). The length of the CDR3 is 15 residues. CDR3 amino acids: CASSQGTSAYNEQFF. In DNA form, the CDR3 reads TGTGCCAGCAGTCAAGGGACTAGCGCTTACAATGAGCAGTTCTTC.

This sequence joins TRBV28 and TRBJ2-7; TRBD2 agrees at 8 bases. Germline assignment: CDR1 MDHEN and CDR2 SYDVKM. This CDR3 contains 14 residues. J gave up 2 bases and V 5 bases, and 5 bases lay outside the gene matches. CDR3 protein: CASSPGLVAYEQYF. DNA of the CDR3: TGTGCCAGCAGTCCGGGACTAGTGGCCTACGAGCAGTACTTC.

The CDR3 bases are TGTGCCAGCAGCTTGGGGGCTGGGGGCTACAATGAGCAGTTCTTC. Residues: CASSLGAGGYNEQFF. The chain recombines TRBV7-2 with TRBJ2-1, with D perhaps matching TRBD1 (6 bases). Germline CDR1 and CDR2: SGHTA and FQGNSA. This CDR3 comprises 15 residues. V lost 3 bases and J 3 bases, leaving 12 bases between the germline ends. Based on the CDR3 plus reference TRBV7-2 and TRBJ2-1, the full variable domain is GAGVSQSPSNKVTEKGKDVELRCDPISGHTALYWYRQSLGQGLEFLIYFQGNSAPDKSGLPSDRFSAERTGGSVSTLTIQRTQQEDSAVYLCASSLGAGGYNEQFFGPGTRLTVL.

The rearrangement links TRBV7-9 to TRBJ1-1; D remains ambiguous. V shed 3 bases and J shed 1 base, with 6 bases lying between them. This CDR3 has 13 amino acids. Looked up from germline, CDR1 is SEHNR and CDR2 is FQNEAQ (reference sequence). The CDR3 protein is CASSFEENTEAFF. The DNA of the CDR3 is TGTGCCAGCAGCTTCGAGGAGAACACTGAAGCTTTCTTT.

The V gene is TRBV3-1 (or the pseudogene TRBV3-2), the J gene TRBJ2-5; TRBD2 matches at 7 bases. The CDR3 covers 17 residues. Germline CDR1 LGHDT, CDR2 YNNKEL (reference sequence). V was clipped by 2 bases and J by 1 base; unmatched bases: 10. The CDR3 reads CASSQWEGREIQETQYF. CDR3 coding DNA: TGTGCCAGCAGCCAATGGGAGGGGCGCGAGATCCAAGAGACCCAGTACTTC.

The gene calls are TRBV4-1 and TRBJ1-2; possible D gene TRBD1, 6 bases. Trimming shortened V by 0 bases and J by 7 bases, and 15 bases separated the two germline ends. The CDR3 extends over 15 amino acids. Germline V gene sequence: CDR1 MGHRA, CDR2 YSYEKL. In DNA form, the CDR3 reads TGCGCCAGCAGCCAAGAACTAAGGGGGGGTGGTGGCTACACCTTC. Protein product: CASSQELRGGGGYTF.

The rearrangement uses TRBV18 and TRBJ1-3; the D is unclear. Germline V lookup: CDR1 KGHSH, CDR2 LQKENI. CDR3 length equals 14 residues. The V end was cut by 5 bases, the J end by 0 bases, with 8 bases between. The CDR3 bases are TGTGCCAGCTCAGCCGACAACTCTGGAAACACCATATATTTT. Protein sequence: CASSADNSGNTIYF.

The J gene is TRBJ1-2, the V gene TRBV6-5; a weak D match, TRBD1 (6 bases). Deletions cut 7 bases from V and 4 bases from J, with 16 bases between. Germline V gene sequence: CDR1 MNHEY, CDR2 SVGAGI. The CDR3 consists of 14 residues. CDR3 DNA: TGTGCCAGCACCAAGGACAGCCGGGGCTATGGCTACACCTTC. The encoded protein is CASTKDSRGYGYTF.

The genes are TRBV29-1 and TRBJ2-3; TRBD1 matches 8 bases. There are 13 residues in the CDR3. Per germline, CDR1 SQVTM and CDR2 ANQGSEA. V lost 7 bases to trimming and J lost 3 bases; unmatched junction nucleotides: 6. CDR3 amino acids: CSAKDRVTDTQYF. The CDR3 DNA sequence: TGCAGCGCTAAGGACAGGGTAACAGATACGCAGTATTTT.

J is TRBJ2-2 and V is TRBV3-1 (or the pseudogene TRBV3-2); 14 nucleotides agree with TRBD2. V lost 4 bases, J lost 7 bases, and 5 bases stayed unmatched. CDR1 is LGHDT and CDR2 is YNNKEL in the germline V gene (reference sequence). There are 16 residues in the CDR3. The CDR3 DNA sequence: TGTGCCAGCAGCCCCTCCGGGACTAGCGGGAGCGGGGAGCTGTTTTTT. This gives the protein CASSPSGTSGSGELFF.

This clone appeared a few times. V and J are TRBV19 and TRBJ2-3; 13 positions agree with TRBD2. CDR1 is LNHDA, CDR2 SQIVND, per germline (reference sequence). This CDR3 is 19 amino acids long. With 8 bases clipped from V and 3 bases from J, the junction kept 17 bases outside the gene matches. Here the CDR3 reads CASRRRTSGRGGLTDTQYF. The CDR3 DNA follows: TGTGCCAGTCGGCGGCGAACTAGCGGGAGGGGTGGGCTGACAGATACGCAGTATTTT.

CDR3 region: CASSLGGGAPSTDTQYF. For the CDR3, the DNA is TGTGCCAGCAGTTTAGGGGGGGGCGCTCCTTCCACAGATACGCAGTATTTT. The V and J genes are TRBV28 and TRBJ2-3; D is possibly TRBD2 (7 bases). The V end lost 2 bases, the J end lost 2 bases, and 17 bases lay between the germline ends. In germline, CDR1 is MDHEN, CDR2 SYDVKM. The CDR3 extends over 17 amino acids.

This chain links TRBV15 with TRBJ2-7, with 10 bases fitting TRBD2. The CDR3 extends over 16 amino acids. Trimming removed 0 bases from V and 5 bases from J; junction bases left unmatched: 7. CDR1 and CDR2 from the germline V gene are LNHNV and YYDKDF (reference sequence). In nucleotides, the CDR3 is TGTGCCACCAGCAGAGATGGGGGACTAGCGACAGACGAGCAGTACTTC. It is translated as CATSRDGGLATDEQYF.

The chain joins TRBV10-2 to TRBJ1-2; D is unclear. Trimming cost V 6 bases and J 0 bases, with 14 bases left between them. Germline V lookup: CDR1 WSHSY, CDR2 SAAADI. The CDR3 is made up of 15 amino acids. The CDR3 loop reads CASRETAGANYGYTF. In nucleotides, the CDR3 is TGCGCCAGCAGGGAGACGGCGGGAGCTAACTATGGCTACACCTTC.

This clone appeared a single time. DNA of the CDR3: TGCGCCAGCAGCTTGACAATCACAGATACGCAGTATTTT. As protein: CASSLTITDTQYF. V and J are TRBV5-1 and TRBJ2-3, with D uncertain. Germline-derived CDR1 and CDR2 are SGHRS and YFSETQ. The V and J ends lost 1 base and 2 bases respectively, with 5 bases between them. The CDR3 length is 13 residues.

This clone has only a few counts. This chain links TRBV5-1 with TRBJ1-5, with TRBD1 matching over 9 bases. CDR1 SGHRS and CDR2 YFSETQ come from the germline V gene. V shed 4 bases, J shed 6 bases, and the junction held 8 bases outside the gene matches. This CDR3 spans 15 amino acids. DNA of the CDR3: TGCGCCAGCAGCCCCGGGGACAGGGATAGTCAGCCCCAGCATTTT. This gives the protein CASSPGDRDSQPQHF.

CDR3 sequence (DNA): TGTGCCAGCAGGGATATACGGACCCTGGAGGATGGCTACACCTTC. Translated, it gives CASRDIRTLEDGYTF. The genes are TRBV28 and TRBJ1-2; D not certain. The CDR3 length is 15 residues. Trimming stripped 6 bases from V and 6 bases from J, with 20 bases between. The germline CDR1 and CDR2 sequences are MDHEN and SYDVKM.

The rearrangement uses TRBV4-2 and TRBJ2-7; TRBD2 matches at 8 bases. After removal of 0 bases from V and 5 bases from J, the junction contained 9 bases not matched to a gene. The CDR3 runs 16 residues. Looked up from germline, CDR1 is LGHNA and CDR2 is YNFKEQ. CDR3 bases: TGTGCCAGCAGCCAAGACGAGCGGGAGAGGATCGACGAGCAGTACTTC. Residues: CASSQDERERIDEQYF.

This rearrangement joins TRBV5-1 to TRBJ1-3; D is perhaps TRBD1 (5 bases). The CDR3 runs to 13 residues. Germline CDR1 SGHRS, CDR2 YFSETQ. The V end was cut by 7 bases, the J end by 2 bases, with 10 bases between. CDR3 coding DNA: TGCGCCAGCTCACAGGCGGCTGGAAACACCATATATTTT. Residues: CASSQAAGNTIYF.

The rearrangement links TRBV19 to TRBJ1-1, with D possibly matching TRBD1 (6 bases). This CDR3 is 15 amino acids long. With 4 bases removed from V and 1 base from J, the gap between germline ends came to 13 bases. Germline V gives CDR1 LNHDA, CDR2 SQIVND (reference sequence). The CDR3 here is CASSNSQGQNTEAFF. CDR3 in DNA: TGTGCCAGTAGTAATTCTCAGGGGCAGAACACTGAAGCTTTCTTT.

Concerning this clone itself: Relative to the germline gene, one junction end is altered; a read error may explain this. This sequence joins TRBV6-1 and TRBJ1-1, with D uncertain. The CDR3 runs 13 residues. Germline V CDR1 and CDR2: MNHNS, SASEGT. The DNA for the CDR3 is TGTGTCAGCAGTGAAAGAAGGGAGACTGAAGCTTTCTTT. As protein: CVSSERRETEAFF.